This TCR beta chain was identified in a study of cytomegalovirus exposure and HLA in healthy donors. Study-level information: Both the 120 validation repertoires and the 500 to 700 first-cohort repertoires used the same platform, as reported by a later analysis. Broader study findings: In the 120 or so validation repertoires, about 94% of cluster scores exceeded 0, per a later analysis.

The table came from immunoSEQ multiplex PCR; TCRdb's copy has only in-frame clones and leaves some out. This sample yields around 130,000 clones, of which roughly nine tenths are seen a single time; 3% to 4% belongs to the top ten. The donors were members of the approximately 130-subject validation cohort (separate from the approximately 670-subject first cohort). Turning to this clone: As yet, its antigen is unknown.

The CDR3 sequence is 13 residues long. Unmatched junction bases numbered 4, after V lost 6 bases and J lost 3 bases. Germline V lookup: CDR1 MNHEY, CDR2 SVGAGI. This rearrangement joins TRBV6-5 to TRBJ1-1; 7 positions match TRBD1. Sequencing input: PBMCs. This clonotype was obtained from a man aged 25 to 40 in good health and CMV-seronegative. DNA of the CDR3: TGTGCCAGCAGATTGACAGGGTACACTGAAGCTTTCTTT. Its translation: CASRLTGYTEAFF.